These 27 T cell receptor beta chains share one sample of origin, sequenced in a study of radiation and T cells in renal cell carcinoma (TCRdb year 2020). Preparation of the library involved the immunoSEQ multiplex PCR assay. Held by TCRdb, this immuneACCESS table contains in-frame sequences only and omits some clones. Under half of the omission traces to an unresolved V gene where checked; the cause of the rest is unknown. A total of 130,000 or so clones appear in this sample, 70% to 90% of them only once. The ten largest clones capture roughly 25% of the sample. Explained via the paper, the time point label denotes: baseline pretreatment blood. In light of the paper, this sample's treatment or condition label describes: 15 Gy SBRT to primary tumor, nephrectomy 4 weeks later. This specimen consisted of blood, obtained from a patient whose treatment included radiotherapy and nephrectomy. The receptor source for this set is a woman aged 50 to 65 with renal cell carcinoma.

The chain recombines TRBV11-3 with TRBJ1-2, with a weak D call TRBD1 (5 bases). This CDR3 has 14 residues. Trimming stripped 1 base from V and 2 bases from J, with 8 bases between. CDR1 is SGHNT and CDR2 is YENEEA in the germline V gene. CDR3 DNA sequence: TGTGCCAGCAGCTTAGGCCGGGACAACTATGGCTACACCTTC. It yields the protein CASSLGRDNYGYTF.

This chain uses TRBV6-1 with TRBJ2-4; TRBD1 matches 8 bases. The junction had 7 bases not matched to a gene; V was cut back by 0 bases and J by 15 bases. The V gene's germline CDR1 is MNHNS and CDR2 SASEGT. This CDR3 comprises 13 residues. The chain's CDR3 is CASSEAGRGRGYF. For the CDR3, the DNA is TGTGCCAGCAGTGAAGCGGGCAGGGGGCGGGGGTACTTC.

In this sample, this clone turned up a few times. The rearrangement joins TRBV9 to TRBJ2-4, with D possibly matching TRBD1 (6 bases). Deletions cut 3 bases from V and 7 bases from J, with 17 bases between. The CDR3 has 15 residues. Germline V gene sequence: CDR1 SGDLS, CDR2 YYNGEE. Written as DNA, the CDR3 is TGTGCCAGCAGCGCCCAGGGACAAGCCGGGAACATTCAGTACTTC. This gives the protein CASSAQGQAGNIQYF.

This clone came up once. The chain recombines TRBV7-2 with TRBJ2-1; D call uncertain. The germline V and J ends were trimmed by 3 bases and 1 base, with 7 bases remaining between them. The CDR3 spans 14 residues. Germline loops: CDR1 SGHTA, CDR2 FQGNSA. CDR3 DNA: TGTGCCAGCAGCTTTAGGGTATCCTACAATGAGCAGTTCTTC. Translation gives CASSFRVSYNEQFF.

This rearrangement joins TRBV4-3 to TRBJ2-1; the D gene could be TRBD1 or TRBD2 (5 bases each). CDR1 is LGHNA and CDR2 is YSLEER in the germline V gene. V was shortened by 3 bases and J by 10 bases, with 13 bases between the two germline ends. The CDR3 spans 13 residues. In DNA form, the CDR3 reads TGCGCCAGCAGCCATGGGACCCCCCCGGAGCAGTTCTTC. It encodes CASSHGTPPEQFF.

The genes are TRBV9 and TRBJ2-2; tentative D call: TRBD1 (5 bases). With 4 bases removed from V and 6 bases from J, the gap between germline ends came to 25 bases. CDR3 length: 18 amino acids. Germline CDR1 and CDR2: SGDLS and YYNGEE. The CDR3 reads CASSSTKWGRGESGELFF. As DNA, the CDR3 is TGTGCCAGCAGCTCAACCAAGTGGGGTAGGGGCGAATCCGGGGAGCTGTTTTTT.

The rearrangement links TRBV19 to TRBJ1-2, with D perhaps matching TRBD1 (6 bases). Deletions cut 4 bases from V and 4 bases from J, with 10 bases between. CDR3 length equals 13 residues. CDR1 is LNHDA and CDR2 is SQIVND in the germline V gene (reference sequence). The CDR3 sequence is CASSRDKGYGYTF. The CDR3 nucleotides read TGTGCCAGTAGTAGGGACAAGGGCTATGGCTACACCTTC.

The chain recombines TRBV29-1 with TRBJ1-1, with D perhaps TRBD1 (6 bases). Germline assignment: CDR1 SQVTM and CDR2 ANQGSEA. The CDR3 is 15 amino acids. V was clipped by 4 bases and J by 1 base, with 16 bases between them. The CDR3 DNA is TGCAGCGTTGCACCCCGACAGGCCACGAACACTGAAGCTTTCTTT. It is translated as CSVAPRQATNTEAFF.

The genes are TRBV5-6 and TRBJ1-1, with D uncertain. CDR1 SGHDT and CDR2 YYEEEE come from the germline V gene. Trimming removed 1 base from V and 5 bases from J, with 6 bases in between. The CDR3 sequence is 12 residues long. The CDR3 sequence is CASSLLGTEAFF. The CDR3 DNA sequence: TGTGCCAGCAGCTTGTTAGGGACTGAAGCTTTCTTT.

J is TRBJ1-4 and V is TRBV27; a weak D match, TRBD1 (5 bases). The V gene lost 5 bases and the J gene lost 0 bases, with 10 bases spanning the gap. This CDR3 region has 15 residues. Germline CDR1 is MNHEY and CDR2 is SMNVEV (reference sequence). CDR3 loop: CASSPQVATNEKLFF. The CDR3 DNA reads as TGTGCCAGCAGTCCACAGGTTGCAACTAATGAAAAACTGTTTTTT.

V usage is TRBV9 and J usage is TRBJ2-3; D is unresolved. V lost 0 bases and J lost 0, with 11 bases in between. The germline CDR1 and CDR2 sequences are SGDLS and YYNGEE. The CDR3 runs 16 residues. As DNA, the CDR3 is TGTGCCAGCAGCGTAGGAGGCGGTGCTAGCACAGATACGCAGTATTTT. Its protein is CASSVGGGASTDTQYF.

J is TRBJ1-1 and V is TRBV7-3; TRBD1 aligns across 7 bases. This CDR3 spans 13 amino acids. Germline CDR1 reads SGHTA; CDR2 reads FQGTGA. Unmatched junction bases numbered 1, after V lost 5 bases and J lost 1 base. The CDR3 DNA follows: TGTGCCAGCAGCCGACAGGGGAACACTGAAGCTTTCTTT. Translating it yields CASSRQGNTEAFF. Supplemented by reference TRBV7-3 and TRBJ1-1, the full variable domain reads GAGVSQTPSNKVTEKGKYVELRCDPISGHTALYWYRQSLGQGPEFLIYFQGTGAADDSGLPNDRFFAVRPEGSVSTLKIQRTERGDSAVYLCASSRQGNTEAFFGQGTRLTVV.

This chain links TRBV4-1 with TRBJ1-2; D gene unclear. This CDR3 has 14 residues. Trimming left V 0 bases short and J 4 bases short, with 9 bases between. Germline V gives CDR1 MGHRA, CDR2 YSYEKL. In DNA form, the CDR3 reads TGCGCCAGCAGCCAAGAGGTAGGGCTCTATGGCTACACCTTC. As protein: CASSQEVGLYGYTF.

This chain connects TRBV25-1 to TRBJ2-1; weak D call: TRBD1 (6 bases). V was trimmed by 3 bases and J by 7 bases, leaving 19 bases between them. The germline gives CDR1 MGHDK, CDR2 SYGVNS. There are 16 residues in the CDR3. CDR3 residues: CASSEISTGIPNEQFF. The CDR3 DNA sequence: TGTGCCAGCAGTGAGATTTCGACAGGCATACCGAATGAGCAGTTCTTC.

This chain links TRBV23-1 with TRBJ1-1; unclear D gene. TRBV23-1 is an ORF for which the function is uncertain. With 6 bases removed from V and 3 bases from J, the gap between germline ends came to 8 bases. This CDR3 has 12 residues. CDR3 sequence reads: CASRVRDTEAFF. CDR3 bases: TGCGCCAGCAGGGTCAGAGACACTGAAGCTTTCTTT.

This clone was counted only a few times. The V gene is TRBV4-1, the J gene TRBJ2-7, with TRBD2 identical over 11 bases. V trimming: 0 bases; J trimming: 3 bases; junction bases outside the gene matches: 16. This CDR3 contains 20 residues. In germline, CDR1 is MGHRA, CDR2 YSYEKL. The CDR3 coding sequence is TGCGCCAGCAGCCAAGATAGGTTGACTAGCGGGACCAAATCGGACTACGAGCAGTACTTC. Encoded protein: CASSQDRLTSGTKSDYEQYF.

Written as DNA, the CDR3 is TGTGCCAGTACGGGTGCGGTGGAGCTGTTTTTT. As protein: CASTGAVELFF. This chain joins TRBV6-6 and TRBJ2-2; D is unresolved. V was clipped by 9 bases and J by 10 bases, with 12 bases between them. CDR3 length equals 11 residues. From germline, CDR1 is MNHNY and CDR2 SVGAGI (reference sequence).

V gene TRBV27 combines with J gene TRBJ2-7, with D possibly being TRBD1 or TRBD2 (5 bases each). Looked up from germline, CDR1 is MNHEY and CDR2 is SMNVEV (reference sequence). Trimming pared 1 base from V and 2 bases from J, leaving 12 bases between. The CDR3 covers 15 residues. The CDR3: CASSLFPGPPYEQYF. The CDR3 DNA follows: TGTGCCAGCAGTTTATTCCCGGGACCTCCCTACGAGCAGTACTTC.

The rearrangement links TRBV15 to TRBJ1-1; D is possibly TRBD1 (5 bases). This CDR3 region has 12 residues. Trimming pared 1 base from V and 7 bases from J, leaving 7 bases between. Germline values: CDR1 LNHNV, CDR2 YYDKDF (reference sequence). The CDR3 loop reads CATSRGGGEAFF. The CDR3 region has the DNA TGTGCCACCAGCAGAGGGGGGGGTGAAGCTTTCTTT.

The chain joins TRBV7-9 to TRBJ2-1; D ambiguous. The CDR3 length is 14 residues. Trimming took off 3 bases at V and 9 bases at J, with 15 bases between the two ends. Germline CDR1 and CDR2: SEHNR and FQNEAQ (reference sequence). CDR3 protein: CASSFGIGPAEQFF. For the CDR3, the DNA is TGTGCCAGCAGCTTTGGAATCGGTCCGGCTGAGCAGTTCTTC.

This rearrangement joins TRBV2 to TRBJ2-1; D gene ambiguous. The germline gives CDR1 SNHLY, CDR2 FYNNEI. The CDR3 spans 15 residues. Trimming took off 5 bases at V and 4 bases at J, with 15 bases between the two ends. The DNA for the CDR3 is TGTGCCAGCAGTCAAGACTCCCTAGGGTACAATGAGCAGTTCTTC. It specifies CASSQDSLGYNEQFF.

The V gene is TRBV28, the J gene TRBJ2-5; TRBD2 might be the D (7 bases). The CDR3 has 14 residues. Trimming removed 3 bases at V and 4 bases at J, with 12 bases between. Germline assignment: CDR1 MDHEN and CDR2 SYDVKM. The CDR3 DNA sequence: TGTGCCAGCAGTTTGGGGGGGCCGAGAGAGACCCAGTACTTC. Its protein product is CASSLGGPRETQYF.

The CDR3 nucleotides read TGTGCCAGCAGCAACAGGGTAGCAGATACGCAGTATTTT. The encoded protein is CASSNRVADTQYF. This chain joins TRBV7-2 and TRBJ2-3; maybe TRBD1 (6 bases). The germline V gene has CDR1 SGHTA and CDR2 FQGNSA. Trimming cost V 5 bases and J 4 bases, with 10 bases left between them. The CDR3 runs 13 residues.

V gene TRBV7-2 combines with J gene TRBJ2-4; 11 bases are a match to TRBD1. The V gene end was trimmed by 6 bases and the J gene end by 7 bases; junction bases not matched to a gene: 5. Germline V gene lookup returns CDR1 SGHTA and CDR2 FQGNSA. The CDR3 covers 14 residues. The CDR3 is CASRPDRGLNIQYF. CDR3 nucleotide sequence: TGTGCCAGCAGACCGGACAGGGGGCTGAACATTCAGTACTTC.

The chain employs TRBV7-6 and TRBJ2-1; weak D call: TRBD1 (5 bases). V lost 3 bases, J lost 13 bases, and 13 bases lay in between. The CDR3 has 12 residues. Germline loops: CDR1 SGHVS, CDR2 FNYEAQ. CDR3 loop: CASSLVGAHQFF. CDR3 DNA sequence: TGTGCCAGCAGCTTGGTAGGGGCCCATCAGTTCTTC.

The chain combines TRBV25-1 with TRBJ2-3; D is possibly TRBD1 or TRBD2 (5 bases each). This CDR3 spans 13 amino acids. CDR1 and CDR2 from the germline V gene are MGHDK and SYGVNS. V lost 1 base and J 6 bases, leaving 8 bases between the germline ends. The CDR3 here is CASSEFGADTQYF. Written as DNA, the CDR3 is TGTGCCAGCAGTGAATTCGGGGCTGATACGCAGTATTTT.

There are a few counts of this clone. V usage is TRBV19 and J usage is TRBJ2-2, with no clear D. The V end was cut by 1 base, the J end by 4 bases, with 7 bases between. The CDR3 is 14 residues long. The germline V gene encodes CDR1 LNHDA and CDR2 SQIVND (reference sequence). The chain's CDR3 is CASSIGPGTGELFF. DNA of the CDR3: TGTGCCAGTAGTATAGGGCCGGGCACCGGGGAGCTGTTTTTT. Looking up the rest from reference TRBV19 and TRBJ2-2 gives the full variable domain: DGGITQSPKYLFRKEGQNVTLSCEQNLNHDAMYWYRQDPGQGLRLIYYSQIVNDFQKGDIAEGYSVSREKKESFPLTVTSAQKNPTAFYLCASSIGPGTGELFFGEGSRLTVL.